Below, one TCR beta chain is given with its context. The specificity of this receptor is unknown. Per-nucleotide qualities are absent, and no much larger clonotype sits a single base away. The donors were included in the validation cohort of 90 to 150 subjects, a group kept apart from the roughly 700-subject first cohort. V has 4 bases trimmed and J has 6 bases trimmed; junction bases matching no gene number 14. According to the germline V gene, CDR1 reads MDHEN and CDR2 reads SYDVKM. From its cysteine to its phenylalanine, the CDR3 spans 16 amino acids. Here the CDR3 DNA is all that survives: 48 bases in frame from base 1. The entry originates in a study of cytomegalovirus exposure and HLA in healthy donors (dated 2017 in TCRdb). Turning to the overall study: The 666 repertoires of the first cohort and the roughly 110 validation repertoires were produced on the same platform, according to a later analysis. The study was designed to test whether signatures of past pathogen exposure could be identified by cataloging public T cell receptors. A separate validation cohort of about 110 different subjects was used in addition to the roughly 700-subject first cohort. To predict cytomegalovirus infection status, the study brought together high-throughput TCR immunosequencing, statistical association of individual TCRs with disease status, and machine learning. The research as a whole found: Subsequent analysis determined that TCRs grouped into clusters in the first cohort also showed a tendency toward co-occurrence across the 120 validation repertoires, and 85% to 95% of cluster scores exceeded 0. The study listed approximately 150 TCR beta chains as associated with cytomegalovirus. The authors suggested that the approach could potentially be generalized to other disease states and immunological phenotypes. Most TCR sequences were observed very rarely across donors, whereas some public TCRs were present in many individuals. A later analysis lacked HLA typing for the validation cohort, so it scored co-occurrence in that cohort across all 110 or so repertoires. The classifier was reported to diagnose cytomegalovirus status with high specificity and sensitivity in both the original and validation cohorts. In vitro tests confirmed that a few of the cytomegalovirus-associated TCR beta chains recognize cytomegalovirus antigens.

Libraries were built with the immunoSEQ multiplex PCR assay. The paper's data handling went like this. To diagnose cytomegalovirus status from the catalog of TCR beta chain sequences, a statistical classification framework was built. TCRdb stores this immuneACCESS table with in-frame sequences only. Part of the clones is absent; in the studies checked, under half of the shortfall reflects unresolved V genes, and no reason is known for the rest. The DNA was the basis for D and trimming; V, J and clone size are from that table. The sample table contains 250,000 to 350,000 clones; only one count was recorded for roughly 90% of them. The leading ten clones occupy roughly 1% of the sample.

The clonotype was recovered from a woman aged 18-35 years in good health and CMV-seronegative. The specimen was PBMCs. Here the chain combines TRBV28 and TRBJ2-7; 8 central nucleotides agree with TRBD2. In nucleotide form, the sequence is TGTGCCAGCAGTTCCCCTCGCCCGGGAGGGCCCATCGAGCAGTACTTC. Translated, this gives CASSSPRPGGPIEQYF. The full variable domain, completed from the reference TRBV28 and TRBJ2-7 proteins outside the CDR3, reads DVKVTQSSRYLVKRTGEKVFLECVQDMDHENMFWYRQDPGLGLRLIYFSYDVKMKEKGDIPEGYSVSREKKERFSLILESASTNQTSMYLCASSSPRPGGPIEQYFGPGTRLTVT.